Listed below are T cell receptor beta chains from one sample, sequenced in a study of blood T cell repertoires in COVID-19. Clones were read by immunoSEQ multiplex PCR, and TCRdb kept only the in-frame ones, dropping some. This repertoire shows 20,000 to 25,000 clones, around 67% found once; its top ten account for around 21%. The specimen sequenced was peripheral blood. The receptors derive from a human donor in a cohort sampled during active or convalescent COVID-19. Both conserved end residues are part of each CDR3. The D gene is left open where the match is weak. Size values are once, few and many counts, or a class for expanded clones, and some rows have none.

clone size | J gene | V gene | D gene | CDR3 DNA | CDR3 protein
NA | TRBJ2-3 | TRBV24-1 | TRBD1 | TGTGCCACCAGTGATTTGAGTACAGGGGGTTTGGCAGATACGCAGTATTTT | CATSDLSTGGLADTQYF
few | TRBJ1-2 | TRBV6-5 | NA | TGTGCCAGCAGGACTGCGAATCCTAACTATGGCTACACCTTC | CASRTANPNYGYTF
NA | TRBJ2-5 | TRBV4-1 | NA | TGCGCCAGCAGCCAAGGGTGGGCCGGGGGGACAACACAGACCCAGTACTTC | CASSQGWAGGTTQTQYF
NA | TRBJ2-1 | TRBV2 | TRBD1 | TGTGCCAGCAGTAAAATTCGGGGACAGGGGTCTCGTGAGCAGTTCTTC | CASSKIRGQGSREQFF
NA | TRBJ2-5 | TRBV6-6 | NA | TGTGCCAGCAGTTACTCGGGGGGGCGGCAAGAGACCCAGTACTTC | CASSYSGGRQETQYF
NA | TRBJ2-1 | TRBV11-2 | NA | TGTGCCAGCAGCTTAGACAGGGCATCCTACAATGAGCAGTTCTTC | CASSLDRASYNEQFF
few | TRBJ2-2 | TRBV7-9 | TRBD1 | TGTGCCAGCACCACTTTCGGGACAGAGGCAACCGGGGAGCTGTTTTTT | CASTTFGTEATGELFF
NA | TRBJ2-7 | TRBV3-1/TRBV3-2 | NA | TGTGCCAGCAGCCAAGTGGGCCGGTACGAGCAGTACTTC | CASSQVGRYEQYF
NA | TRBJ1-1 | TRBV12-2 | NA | TGTGCAAGTCGCTTAACCCAGACAGGGCGATCCACTGAAGCTTTCTTT | CASRLTQTGRSTEAFF
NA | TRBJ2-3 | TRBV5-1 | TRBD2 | TGCGCCAGCAGCAAAGGGACTAGCGGGAACCCCGCGTTCGATACGCAGTATTTT | CASSKGTSGNPAFDTQYF
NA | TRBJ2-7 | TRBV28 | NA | TGTGCCAGCAGTTTTACAGGGAGATACGAGCAGTACTTC | CASSFTGRYEQYF
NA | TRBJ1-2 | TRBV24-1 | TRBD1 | TGTGCCACGGGACAGACAGGGGTCGAGGGCTACACCTTC | CATGQTGVEGYTF
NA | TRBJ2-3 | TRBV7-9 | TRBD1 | TGTGCCAGCAGCGCCCACAGGGGCCTCACAGATACGCAGTATTTT | CASSAHRGLTDTQYF
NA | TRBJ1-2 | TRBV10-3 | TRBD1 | TGTGCCATCAGTGAGTTACCGACCGACAGGGTCGGCTACACCTTC | CAISELPTDRVGYTF
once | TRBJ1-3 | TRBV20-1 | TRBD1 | TGCAGTGCTAGTGGACAGGGGGTTGGAAACACCATATATTTT | CSASGQGVGNTIYF
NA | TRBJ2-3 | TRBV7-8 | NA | TGTGCCAGCAGCTTACGATCGACCCTGCGCGGAGATACGCAGTATTTT | CASSLRSTLRGDTQYF
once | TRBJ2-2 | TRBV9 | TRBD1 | TGTGCCAGCAGCGTAGCTATGCAGGGGGAGTACGGGGAGCTGTTTTTT | CASSVAMQGEYGELFF
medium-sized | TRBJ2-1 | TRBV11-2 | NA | TGTGCCAGCAGCTTTTGGCCCGATGAGCAGTTCTTC | CASSFWPDEQFF
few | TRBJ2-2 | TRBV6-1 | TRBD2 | TGTGCCAGCAGTGTCCCTGGACTAGCGGGGGGGACCGGGGAGCTGTTTTTT | CASSVPGLAGGTGELFF
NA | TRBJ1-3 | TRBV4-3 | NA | TGCGCCAGCAGCCAAGCGGACAGATCTGGAAACACCATATATTTT | CASSQADRSGNTIYF
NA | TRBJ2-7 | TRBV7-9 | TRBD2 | TGTGCCAGCAGCTTACTAACGGGAGGGCCCAGCTCCTACGAGCAGTACTTC | CASSLLTGGPSSYEQYF
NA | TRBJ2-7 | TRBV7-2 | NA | TGTGCCAGCAGCTTAGAAGGACTAACACCTTGGGAGCAGTACTTC | CASSLEGLTPWEQYF
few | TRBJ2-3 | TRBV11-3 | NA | TGTGCCAGCAGTCAGGGCGGGGGCCTCACAGATACGCAGTATTTT | CASSQGGGLTDTQYF
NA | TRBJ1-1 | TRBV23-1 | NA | TGCGCCAGCAGTCAACAGACAGATATTGAAGCTTTCTTT | CASSQQTDIEAFF
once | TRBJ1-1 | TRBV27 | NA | TGTGCCAGCAGTTTGAACGGGAACATGAACACTGAAGCTTTCTTT | CASSLNGNMNTEAFF
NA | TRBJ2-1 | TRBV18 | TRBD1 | TGTGCCAGCTCACCAACGATCAGGACAGGGGTGTACAATGAGCAGTTCTTC | CASSPTIRTGVYNEQFF
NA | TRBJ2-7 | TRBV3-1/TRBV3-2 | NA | TGTGCCTCGGCAAGGATGGAGGGCGAGCAGTACTTC | CASARMEGEQYF
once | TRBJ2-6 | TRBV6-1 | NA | TGTGCCAGCAGTCAAGCCGACAGCTCTGGGGCCAACGTCCTGACTTTC | CASSQADSSGANVLTF
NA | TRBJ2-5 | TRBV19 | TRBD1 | TGTGCCAGTAGTATCGGGACAGGGGGTTTTGAGACCCAGTACTTC | CASSIGTGGFETQYF
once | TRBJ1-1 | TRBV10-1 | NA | TGCGCCAAAAGTCCAACAGTCATGAACACTGAAGCTTTCTTT | CAKSPTVMNTEAFF
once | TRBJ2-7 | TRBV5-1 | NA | TGCGCCAGCAGCTACGGCGGAACCTACGAGCAGTACTTC | CASSYGGTYEQYF
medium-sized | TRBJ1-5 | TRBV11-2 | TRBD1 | TGTGCCAGCGGACAGGGGGGAAATCAGCCCCAGCATTTT | CASGQGGNQPQHF
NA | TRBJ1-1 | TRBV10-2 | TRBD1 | TGCGCCAGCAGTGGGGACAGGTCCTTGGCTGAAGCTTTCTTT | CASSGDRSLAEAFF
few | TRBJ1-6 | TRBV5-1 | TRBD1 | TGCGCCAGCAGGTTTACCGACAGGGCCGATAATTCACCCCTCCACTTT | CASRFTDRADNSPLHF
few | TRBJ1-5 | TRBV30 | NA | TGTGCCGTAGACAGGCCACTCGGTCAGCCCCAGCATTTT | CAVDRPLGQPQHF
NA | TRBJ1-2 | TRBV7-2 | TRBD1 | TGTGCCAGCAGCTTAGGATGGACAGGGTTCGGCTACACCTTC | CASSLGWTGFGYTF
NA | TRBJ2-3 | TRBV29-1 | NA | TGCAGCGTTGCCGGTCGTAACACAGATACGCAGTATTTT | CSVAGRNTDTQYF
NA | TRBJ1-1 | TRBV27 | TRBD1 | TGTGCCAGCAGTTTATCCGGTTCGGACAGGGCCGGGTACACTGAAGCTTTCTTT | CASSLSGSDRAGYTEAFF
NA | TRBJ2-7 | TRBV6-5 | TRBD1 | TGTGCCAGCAGGGGCATAGGGACAGGGTGGGACGAGCAGTACTTC | CASRGIGTGWDEQYF
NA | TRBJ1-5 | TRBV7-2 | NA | TGTGCCAGCAGCTTAACCTGGGCAGATCAGCCCCAGCATTTT | CASSLTWADQPQHF
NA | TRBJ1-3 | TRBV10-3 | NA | TGTGCCATCGGGCAGGGAATTACCACCATATATTTT | CAIGQGITTIYF
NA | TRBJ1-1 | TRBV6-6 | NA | TGTGCCAGCACTATATCCGAATTGAGGGTACGCACTGAAGCTTTCTTT | CASTISELRVRTEAFF
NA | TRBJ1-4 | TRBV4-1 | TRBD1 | TGCGCCAGCAGCCCTAGGGCAGGGGGCGCAACTAATGAAAAACTGTTTTTT | CASSPRAGGATNEKLFF
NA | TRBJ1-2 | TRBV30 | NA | TGTGCCTGGAGTGTAACCAGGGACTATGGCTACACCTTC | CAWSVTRDYGYTF
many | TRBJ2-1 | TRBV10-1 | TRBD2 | TGCGCCAGCAGTGTAGCGGGGGGCTTAGGAAATGAGCAGTTCTTC | CASSVAGGLGNEQFF
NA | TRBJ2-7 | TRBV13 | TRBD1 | TGTGCCAGCAGCTTAGGGGGACAGACCTACGAGCAGTACTTC | CASSLGGQTYEQYF
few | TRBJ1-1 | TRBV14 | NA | TGTGCCAGCAGCCCCTTTGGGGGGAGGTCCACTGAAGCTTTCTTT | CASSPFGGRSTEAFF
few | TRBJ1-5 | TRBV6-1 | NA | TGTGCCAGCAGTGAAGCTGGGGCAGGGCTCCAGCCCCAGCATTTT | CASSEAGAGLQPQHF
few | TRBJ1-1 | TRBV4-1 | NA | TGCGCCAGCAGCCAAGAGGGGAGGAACACTGAAGCTTTCTTT | CASSQEGRNTEAFF
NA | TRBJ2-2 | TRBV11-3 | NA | TGTGCCAGCAGCTCTATATTCAAGGGAGGTACCGGGGAGCTGTTTTTT | CASSSIFKGGTGELFF
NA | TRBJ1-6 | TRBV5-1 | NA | TGCGCCAGCAGCGGCGTCGACAGTCGGAATTCACCCCTCCACTTT | CASSGVDSRNSPLHF
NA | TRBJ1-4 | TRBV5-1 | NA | TGCGCCAGCAGCCAGGGGAGCCGTGCAACTAATGAAAAACTGTTTTTT | CASSQGSRATNEKLFF
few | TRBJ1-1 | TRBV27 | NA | TGTGCCAGCAGTTTATCTTTCCCCAGTGCTGAAGCTTTCTTT | CASSLSFPSAEAFF
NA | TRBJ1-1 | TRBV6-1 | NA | TGTGCCAGCAGTGGCAGGTCGCAAAATAAAGACACTGAAGCTTTCTTT | CASSGRSQNKDTEAFF
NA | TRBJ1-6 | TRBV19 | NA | TGTGCCAGTAGTATTGGCGGTACTGGAGGATCACCCCTCCACTTT | CASSIGGTGGSPLHF
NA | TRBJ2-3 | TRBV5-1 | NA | TGCGCCAGCAGCGCTTTAGCGGCCTCCTACACAGATACGCAGTATTTT | CASSALAASYTDTQYF